Here is one T cell receptor (beta chain) with its context. Its antigen is not identified. This table comes from immunoSEQ multiplex PCR, and its TCRdb copy is limited to in-frame clones, with some not included. Of about 23,000 clones listed, roughly nine tenths are singletons. The entry originates in a study of graft-versus-host responses after intestinal transplantation. Study-wide context: Transplants were multivisceral, liver-intestinal, or isolated intestinal. All of the recipients had induction that used anti-thymocyte globulin, then tacrolimus and steroids for 2 to 3 years. Study results and caveats: The highest levels of circulating GvH clones went along with early declines in HvG clones after transplant. GvH clones turned up in recipient marrow; some had shown up first in ileum or blood.

Germline CDR1 is MDHEN and CDR2 is SYDVKM. CDR3 length: 17 residues. J was trimmed by 4 bases and V by 3 bases; bases with no gene match: 9. The rearrangement uses TRBV28 and TRBJ1-5; 10 positions agree with TRBD1. This receptor was taken from a human patient who received an intestinal transplant, so some T cells may come from the graft donor. The material was PBMCs, obtained approximately 39 days after intestinal transplant. The CDR3 reads CASSFPHPGQGNQPQHF. The CDR3 bases are TGTGCCAGCAGTTTTCCTCATCCGGGACAGGGGAATCAGCCCCAGCATTTT.